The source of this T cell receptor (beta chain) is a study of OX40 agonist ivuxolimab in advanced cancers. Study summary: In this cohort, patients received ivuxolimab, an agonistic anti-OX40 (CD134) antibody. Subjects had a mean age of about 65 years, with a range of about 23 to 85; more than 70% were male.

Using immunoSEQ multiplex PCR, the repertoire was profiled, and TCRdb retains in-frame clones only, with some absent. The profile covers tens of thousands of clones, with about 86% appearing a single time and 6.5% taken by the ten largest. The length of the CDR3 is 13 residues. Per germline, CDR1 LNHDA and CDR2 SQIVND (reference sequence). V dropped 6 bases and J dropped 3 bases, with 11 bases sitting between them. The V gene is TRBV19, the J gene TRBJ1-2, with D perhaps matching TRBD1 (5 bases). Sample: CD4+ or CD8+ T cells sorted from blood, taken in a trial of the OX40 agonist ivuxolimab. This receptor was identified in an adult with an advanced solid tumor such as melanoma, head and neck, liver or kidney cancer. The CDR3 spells CASRPTGDYGYTF. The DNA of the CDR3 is TGTGCCAGTAGACCGACGGGGGACTATGGCTACACCTTC.